This T cell receptor beta chain is drawn from a study of T cell responses to AZD1222 COVID-19 vaccine. Notes on the study in general: Elevations in Spike-specific TCR breadth and depth followed administration of two AZD1222 doses.

With regard to this clone: The antigen is undetermined.

Method: immunoSEQ multiplex PCR; TCRdb's copy keeps in-frame clones and lacks some. The table shows more than 100,000 clones, with more than 85% occurring only once. The sequencing here drew on peripheral blood, taken on day 0 of AZD1222 vaccination. This sequence originates from an adult in good health.

CDR3 in amino acids: CASSISGLSSGNTIYF. The CDR3 DNA reads TGTGCCAGCAGTATATCGGGACTGAGCTCTGGAAACACCATATATTTT. This rearrangement joins TRBV28 to TRBJ1-3, with D perhaps matching TRBD1 (5 bases). Germline CDR1 reads MDHEN; CDR2 reads SYDVKM. The CDR3 contains 16 residues. The germline V and J ends were trimmed by 5 bases and 0 bases, with 14 bases remaining between them.